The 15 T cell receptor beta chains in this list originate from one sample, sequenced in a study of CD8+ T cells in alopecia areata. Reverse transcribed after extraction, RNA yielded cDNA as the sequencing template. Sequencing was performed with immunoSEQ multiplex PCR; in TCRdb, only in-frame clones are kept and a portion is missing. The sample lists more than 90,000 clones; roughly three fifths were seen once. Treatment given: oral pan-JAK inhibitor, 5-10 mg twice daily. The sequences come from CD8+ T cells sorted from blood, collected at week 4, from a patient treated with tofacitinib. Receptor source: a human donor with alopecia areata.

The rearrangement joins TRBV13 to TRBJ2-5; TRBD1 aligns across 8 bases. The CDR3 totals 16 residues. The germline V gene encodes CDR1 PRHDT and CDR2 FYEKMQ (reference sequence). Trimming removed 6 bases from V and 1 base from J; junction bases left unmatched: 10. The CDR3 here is CASSSTGASPQETQYF. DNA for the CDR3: TGTGCCAGCAGTTCGACAGGGGCCTCTCCCCAAGAGACCCAGTACTTC.

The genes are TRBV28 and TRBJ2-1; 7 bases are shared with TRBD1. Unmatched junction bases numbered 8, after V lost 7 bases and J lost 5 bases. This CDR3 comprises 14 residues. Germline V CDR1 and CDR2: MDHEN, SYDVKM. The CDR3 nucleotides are TGTGCCAGCAAACAACAGGGGTTGGACAATGAGCAGTTCTTC. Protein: CASKQQGLDNEQFF.

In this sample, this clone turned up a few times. The CDR3 DNA is TGTGCCAGCAGTTCAACAAGAGTAGACAGGAGCACCTTTGAAGCTTTCTTT. It yields the protein CASSSTRVDRSTFEAFF. The chain carries TRBV28 and TRBJ1-1, with D tentatively TRBD1 (6 bases). The CDR3 has 17 amino acids. CDR1 is MDHEN and CDR2 is SYDVKM in the germline V gene. Trimming pared 4 bases from V and 7 bases from J, leaving 25 bases between.

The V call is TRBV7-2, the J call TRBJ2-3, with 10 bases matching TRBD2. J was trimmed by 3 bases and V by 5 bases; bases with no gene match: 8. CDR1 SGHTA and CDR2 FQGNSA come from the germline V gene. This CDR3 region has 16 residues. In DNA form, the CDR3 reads TGTGCCAGCAGCCAAGAAGCGGGGGGGCTAACAGATACGCAGTATTTT. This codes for CASSQEAGGLTDTQYF.

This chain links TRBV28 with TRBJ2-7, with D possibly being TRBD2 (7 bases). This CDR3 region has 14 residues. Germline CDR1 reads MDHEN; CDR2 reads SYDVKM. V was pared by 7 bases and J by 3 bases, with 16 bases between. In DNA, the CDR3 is TGTGCCAGCAACACGGGGGGCCCAAACTACGAGCAGTACTTC. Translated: CASNTGGPNYEQYF.

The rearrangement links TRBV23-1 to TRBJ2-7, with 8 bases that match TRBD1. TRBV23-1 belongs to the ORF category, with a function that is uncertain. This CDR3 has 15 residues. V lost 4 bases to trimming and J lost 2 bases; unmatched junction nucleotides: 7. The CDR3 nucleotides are TGCGCCAGCAGTCTACCGGACAGGGCGGCCTACGAGCAGTACTTC. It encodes CASSLPDRAAYEQYF.

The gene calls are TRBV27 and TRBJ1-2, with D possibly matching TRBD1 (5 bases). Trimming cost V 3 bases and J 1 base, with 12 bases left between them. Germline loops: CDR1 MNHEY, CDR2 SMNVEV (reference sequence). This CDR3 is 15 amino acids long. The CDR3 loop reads CASSLGVGLNYGYTF. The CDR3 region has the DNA TGTGCCAGCAGTTTGGGGGTCGGGCTTAACTATGGCTACACCTTC.

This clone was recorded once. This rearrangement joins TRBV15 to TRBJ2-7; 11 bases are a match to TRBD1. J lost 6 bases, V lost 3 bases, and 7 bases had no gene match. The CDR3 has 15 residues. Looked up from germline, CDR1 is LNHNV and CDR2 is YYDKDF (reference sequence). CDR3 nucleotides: TGTGCCACCAGCAGGAAGGGGACAGGGGGTGGCGAGCAGTACTTC. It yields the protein CATSRKGTGGGEQYF.

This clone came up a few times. Here the CDR3 reads CASSFGTGFSYEQYF. CDR3 coding DNA: TGTGCCAGCAGCTTCGGGACAGGGTTCTCCTACGAGCAGTACTTC. The chain couples TRBV5-4 to TRBJ2-7; TRBD1 aligns across 9 bases. Germline-derived CDR1 and CDR2 are SGHNT and YYREEE (reference sequence). V shed 2 bases and J 0 bases; nucleotides not matched to a gene: 3. This CDR3 has 15 amino acids.

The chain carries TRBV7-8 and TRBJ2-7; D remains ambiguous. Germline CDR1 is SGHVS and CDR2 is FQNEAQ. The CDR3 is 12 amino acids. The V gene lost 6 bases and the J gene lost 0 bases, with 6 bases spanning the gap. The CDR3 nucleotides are TGTGCCAGCAGTGACGTCTCCTACGAGCAGTACTTC. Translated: CASSDVSYEQYF.

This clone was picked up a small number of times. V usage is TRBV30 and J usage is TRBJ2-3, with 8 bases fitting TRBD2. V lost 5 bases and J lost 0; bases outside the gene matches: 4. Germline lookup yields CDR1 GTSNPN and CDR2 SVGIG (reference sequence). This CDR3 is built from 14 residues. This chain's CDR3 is CAWQASGSTDTQYF. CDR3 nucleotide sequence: TGTGCCTGGCAGGCTAGCGGGAGCACAGATACGCAGTATTTT.

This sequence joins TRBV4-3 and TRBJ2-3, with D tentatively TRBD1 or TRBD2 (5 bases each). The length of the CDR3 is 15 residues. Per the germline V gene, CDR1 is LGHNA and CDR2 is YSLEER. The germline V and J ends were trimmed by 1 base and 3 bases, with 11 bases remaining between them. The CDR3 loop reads CASSQAGRPTDTQYF. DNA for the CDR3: TGCGCCAGCAGCCAAGCGGGGCGACCGACAGATACGCAGTATTTT.

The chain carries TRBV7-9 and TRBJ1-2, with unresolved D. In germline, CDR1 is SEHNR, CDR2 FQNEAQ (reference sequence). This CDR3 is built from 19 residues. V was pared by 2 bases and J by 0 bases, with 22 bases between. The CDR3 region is CASSLPRNGVVASNYGYTF. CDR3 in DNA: TGTGCCAGCAGCTTACCGAGAAATGGTGTCGTTGCTTCTAACTATGGCTACACCTTC.

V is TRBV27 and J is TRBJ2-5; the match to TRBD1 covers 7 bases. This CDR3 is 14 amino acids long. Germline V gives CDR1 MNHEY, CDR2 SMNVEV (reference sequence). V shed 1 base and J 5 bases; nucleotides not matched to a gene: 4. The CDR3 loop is CASSLLGGRETQYF. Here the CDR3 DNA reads TGTGCCAGCAGTTTATTAGGGGGCAGGGAGACCCAGTACTTC.

CDR3 region: CSVQLWSAWTSSYNEQFF. The CDR3 bases are TGCAGCGTTCAACTGTGGTCGGCATGGACGAGCTCCTACAATGAGCAGTTCTTC. This chain uses TRBV29-1 with TRBJ2-1, with D unresolved. The V end lost 5 bases, the J end lost 0 bases, and 23 bases lay between the germline ends. Germline V gene lookup returns CDR1 SQVTM and CDR2 ANQGSEA. The CDR3 runs 18 residues.